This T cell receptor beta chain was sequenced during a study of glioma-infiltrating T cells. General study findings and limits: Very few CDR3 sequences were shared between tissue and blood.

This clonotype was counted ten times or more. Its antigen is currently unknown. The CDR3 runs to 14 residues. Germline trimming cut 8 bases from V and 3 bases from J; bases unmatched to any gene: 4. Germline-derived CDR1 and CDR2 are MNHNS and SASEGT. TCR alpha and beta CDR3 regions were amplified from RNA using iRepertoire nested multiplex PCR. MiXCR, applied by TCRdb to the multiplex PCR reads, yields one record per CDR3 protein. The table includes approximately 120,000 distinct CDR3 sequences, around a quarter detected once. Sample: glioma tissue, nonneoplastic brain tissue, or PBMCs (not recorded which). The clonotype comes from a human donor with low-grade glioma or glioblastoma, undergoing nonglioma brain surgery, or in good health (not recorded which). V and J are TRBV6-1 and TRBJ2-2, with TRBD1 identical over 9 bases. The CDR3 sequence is CASGRTGDTGELFF. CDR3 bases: TGTGCCAGCGGCAGGACAGGGGACACCGGGGAGCTGTTTTTT.